This T cell receptor beta chain was found in a study of T cells in Graves' hyperthyroidism and ophthalmopathy. It was RNA transcripts that yielded the amplified TCR beta CDR3 regions. First-round RT-PCR of the TCR CDR3 relied on the HTBI primer set. TCRdb recomputed calls from the multiplex PCR reads with MiXCR, one row per CDR3 protein. The sample shows about 260,000 distinct CDR3 sequences, roughly 17% of them seen only once. Overall study findings and caveats: A median around 6 months before onset, the model predicted ophthalmopathy.

CDR3 length: 18 residues. Trimming cost V 7 bases and J 6 bases; bases outside gene matches: 14. Looked up from germline, CDR1 is MDHEN and CDR2 is SYDVKM. This clonotype was found a few times. The antigen is undetermined. Approximately 9.3 ml of fresh peripheral blood supplied the PBMCs. This TCR derives from a woman younger than 35 with Graves' ophthalmopathy. The V gene is TRBV28, the J gene TRBJ2-3; 15 bases map to TRBD2. The sample consisted of blood. CDR3 sequence reads: CASNPTVRTSGRADTQYF. The CDR3, as DNA: TGTGCCAGCAACCCAACGGTGAGGACTAGCGGGAGGGCGGATACGCAGTATTTT.